This TCR beta chain was obtained from a study of OX40 agonist ivuxolimab in advanced cancers. Whole-study results and caveats: Low normalized T-cell clonal expansion also characterized some of the nonresponders.

Worth noting for this clone: Its target is not known.

The table came from immunoSEQ multiplex PCR; TCRdb's copy has only in-frame clones and leaves some out. This table has approximately 22,000 clones, approximately 83% appearing once. The clonotype comes from an adult with an advanced solid tumor such as melanoma, head and neck, liver or kidney cancer. The specimen comprised CD4+ or CD8+ T cells sorted from blood, sampled in a trial of the OX40 agonist ivuxolimab.

CDR3 sequence reads: CASSLAGGRAEQYF. The CDR3, as DNA: TGTGCCAGCAGCTTAGCGGGAGGTCGAGCCGAGCAGTACTTC. The chain has TRBV7-8 and TRBJ2-7, with a tentative D call TRBD2 (6 bases). The CDR3 totals 14 residues. Trimming stripped 0 bases from V and 6 bases from J, with 12 bases between. Looked up from germline, CDR1 is SGHVS and CDR2 is FQNEAQ.